The clone carrying this T cell receptor (beta chain) showed up just once. The junction departs from the called germline gene at one end, perhaps through a read error. This sample stems from a study of blood T cell repertoires in COVID-19. The overall study: From the United States, Italy and Spain came samples of acute and convalescent COVID-19. Sources were T cells, B-cell-depleted T cells, or PBMCs; the material itself was cDNA or gDNA.

The authors' processing: Scientists estimated how many nucleated cells there were by amplifying reference gene primers. Repertoires were generated with immunoSEQ multiplex PCR, while TCRdb's copy carries only in-frame clones and drops some. From that table come the V and J calls and clone size; the DNA was used to work out D and trimming. In the table there are roughly 250,000 clones, nearly 90% of which are singletons. CDR3 length: 14 amino acids. Germline CDR1 and CDR2: KGHDR and SFDVKD. This chain links TRBV24-1 with TRBJ2-1; D is uncertain. The sequencing input was peripheral blood. This TCR derives from a woman aged 40 to 50 who had recovered from COVID-19. Here the CDR3 DNA reads TGTGCCACCAGTGATTTGCACTCCTCCAATGAGCAGTTCTTC. This sequence encodes CATSDLHSSNEQFF.